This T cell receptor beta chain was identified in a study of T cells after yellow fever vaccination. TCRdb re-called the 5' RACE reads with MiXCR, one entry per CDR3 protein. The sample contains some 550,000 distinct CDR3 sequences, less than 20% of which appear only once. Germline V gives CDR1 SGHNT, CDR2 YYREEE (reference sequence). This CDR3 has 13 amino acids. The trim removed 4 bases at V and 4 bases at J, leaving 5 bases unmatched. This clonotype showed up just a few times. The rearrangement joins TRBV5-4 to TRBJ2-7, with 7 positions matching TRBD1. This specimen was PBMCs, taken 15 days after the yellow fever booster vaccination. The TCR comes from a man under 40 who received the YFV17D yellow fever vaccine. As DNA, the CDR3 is TGTGCCAGCAGCCGACAGGGCATGTACGAGCAGTACTTC. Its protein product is CASSRQGMYEQYF.